The rows below give T cell receptor beta chains drawn from one sample of a study of cytomegalovirus exposure and HLA in healthy donors. Some clones are missing from TCRdb's copy, which holds only in-frame ones; the method was immunoSEQ multiplex PCR. The sample contains 150,000 to 250,000 clones, roughly 84% of which appear only once. Sequencing was done on a sample of PBMCs. The origin of the receptors is a woman aged 25 to 45 in good health and CMV-seropositive. The CDR3 runs from the conserved cysteine through the conserved F or W.

TRBJ2-1,TRBV5-8,CASSVRDFYNEQFF
TRBJ2-1,TRBV29-1,CSVVWPTTANEQFF
TRBJ1-2,TRBV28,CATVTGTNYGYTF
TRBJ1-1,TRBV5-1,CASSPDSLNTEAFF
TRBJ2-7,TRBV4-2,CASSQDRVGDVAYEQYF
TRBJ2-3,TRBV11-2,CASSLAGGTFGTQYF
TRBJ2-1,TRBV6-4,CASSVGTGSYNEQFF
TRBJ1-4,TRBV29-1,CSATKVPVNEKLFF
TRBJ2-7,TRBV10-1,CASRPGLAGGIGQYF
TRBJ2-2,TRBV6-5,CASSYPGDTGELFF
TRBJ1-1,TRBV4-2,CASSQVQNTEAFF
TRBJ2-7,TRBV7-8,CASSLPSLTSGSVYEQYF
TRBJ2-1,TRBV14,CASSQVAYEANNEQFF